This record looks at one T cell receptor (beta chain) sequence and its context. CDR1 and CDR2 from the germline V gene are SQVTM and ANQGSEA. J gave up 8 bases and V 6 bases, and 7 bases lay outside the gene matches. The CDR3 is 12 amino acids. Only in-frame clones appear in the TCRdb table, and some are missing; sequencing was by immunoSEQ multiplex PCR. The table lists more than 95,000 clones, approximately 90% of them singletons. The sample is drawn from a study of PD-L1 blockade in urothelial cancer. Described time point: peripheral blood 6 weeks after treatment start. This rearrangement joins TRBV29-1 to TRBJ1-2, with TRBD1 identical over 9 bases. This TCR came from a man in his 60s with urothelial cancer. The sequences come from PBMCs, collected around atezolizumab (anti-PD-L1) treatment. CDR3 sequence: CSVHTGGDGYTF. In nucleotides, the CDR3 is TGCAGCGTACACACAGGGGGCGACGGCTACACCTTC.